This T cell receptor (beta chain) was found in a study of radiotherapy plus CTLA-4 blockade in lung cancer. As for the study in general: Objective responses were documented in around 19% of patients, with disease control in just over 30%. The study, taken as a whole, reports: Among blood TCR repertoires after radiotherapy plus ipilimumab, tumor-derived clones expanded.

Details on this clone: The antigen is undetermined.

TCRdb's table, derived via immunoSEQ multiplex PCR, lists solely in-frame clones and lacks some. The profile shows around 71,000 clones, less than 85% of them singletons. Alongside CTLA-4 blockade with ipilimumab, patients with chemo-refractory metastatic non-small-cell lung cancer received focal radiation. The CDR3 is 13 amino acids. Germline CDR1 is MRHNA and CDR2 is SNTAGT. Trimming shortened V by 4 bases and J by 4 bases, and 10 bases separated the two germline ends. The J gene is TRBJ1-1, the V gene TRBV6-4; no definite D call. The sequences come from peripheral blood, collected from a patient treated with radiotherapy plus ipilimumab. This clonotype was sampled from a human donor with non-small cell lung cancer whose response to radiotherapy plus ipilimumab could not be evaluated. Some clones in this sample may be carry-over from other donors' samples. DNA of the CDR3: TGTGCCAGCAGTGTCCATCTGAGCACTGAAGCTTTCTTT. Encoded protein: CASSVHLSTEAFF.